This T cell receptor (beta chain) was profiled in a study of T cells in Graves' hyperthyroidism and ophthalmopathy. This clonotype was seen many times. TCR beta CDR3 regions were amplified from RNA. HTBI primers were the set used in a first-round RT-PCR of the TCR CDR3. TCRdb used MiXCR to reprocess the multiplex PCR reads, holding one entry per CDR3 protein. This sample carries around 690,000 distinct CDR3 sequences, 15% to 20% of them seen once, and the ten largest clones take roughly 15%. Trimming shortened V by 10 bases and J by 4 bases, and 19 bases separated the two germline ends. The length of the CDR3 is 15 residues. Germline V gene lookup returns CDR1 SNHLY and CDR2 FYNNEI.

The sample consisted of blood. The TCR originated in a man between 50 and 59 years old with Graves' hyperthyroidism. The chain employs TRBV2 and TRBJ2-2, with a tentative D call TRBD2 (6 bases). The CDR3 region is CAIREHGAGTGELFF. DNA of the CDR3: TGTGCCATCCGTGAACACGGAGCGGGCACCGGGGAGCTGTTTTTT.